This T cell receptor (beta chain) was sequenced during a study of identifying expanded T cells in peripheral blood. Overall study findings and caveats: Differentially abundant clones: 1 to 1.5 between replicates, around 16 at 2 to 3 weeks, around 19 at four. Across healthy donors, higher total template counts meant significantly greater roughly 2-week count variance.

As for this clone: What it recognizes is unknown.

CDR3 length equals 13 residues. V lost 6 bases and J 0 bases, leaving 6 bases between the germline ends. The germline V gene has CDR1 LNHDA and CDR2 SQIVND (reference sequence). TCRdb's copy holds only in-frame clones and misses some; the assay was immunoSEQ multiplex PCR. This table holds 90,000 or so clones, about 88% found once. The sample consisted of blood. This chain links TRBV19 with TRBJ1-5, with D uncertain. The clonotype comes from a person between 18 and 75 years old in good health. In DNA form, the CDR3 reads TGTGCCAGTAGGGCGAATAGCAATCAGCCCCAGCATTTT. This sequence encodes CASRANSNQPQHF.